This T cell receptor beta chain was retrieved from a study of low-dose radiotherapy and immunotherapy resistance in tumors. Time point noted: before trial treatment. This clonotype was observed many times. V was cut by 5 bases and J by 10 bases, with 13 bases left in between. The CDR3 sequence is 12 residues long. Per the germline V gene, CDR1 is SEHNR and CDR2 is FQNEAQ (reference sequence). TRAV- and TRBV-specific primers primed first-strand cDNA, covering alpha and beta chains. Amplification of TCRs used a constant-region primer and V-primer adapter for around 18 PCR cycles. In vitro transcription amplified isolated mRNA. TCRdb itself ran the reads through MiXCR, one entry per CDR3 protein. The sample contains 80,000 to 95,000 distinct CDR3 sequences, just under 9.5% of which appear only once.

This TCR was sampled from a male donor with prostate cancer. The chain combines TRBV7-9 with TRBJ2-3; D unclear. The sample here was PBMCs, taken before treatment. The CDR3 protein is CASSEGVRSQYF. The CDR3 DNA reads TGTGCCAGCAGCGAAGGAGTGAGGTCGCAGTATTTT.